The rows below give T cell receptor beta chains drawn from one sample of a study of cytotoxic CD8 clonotypes in ibrutinib-treated CLL. Data came from immunoSEQ multiplex PCR; TCRdb stores just in-frame clones and leaves some out. The sample has more than 200,000 clones; approximately 75% are singletons. This material consisted of PBMCs, taken after 12 months of ibrutinib treatment. The receptor set was obtained from a human donor with chronic lymphocytic leukemia. Each CDR3 is given with its conserved first and last residue. The D gene is left open where the match is weak. Rows may omit the clone size; those that give it use once, few, many or a size class.

clone_size | j_call | d_call | cdr3_length | v_call | cdr3_nt | cdr3_aa
- | TRBJ1-5 | - | 16 | TRBV27 | TGTGCCAGCAGCCGAAGTTTTGACAGGTCCAATCAGCCCCAGCATTTT | CASSRSFDRSNQPQHF
- | TRBJ2-1 | - | 15 | TRBV18 | TGTGCCAGCTCACCACCGGGTCAGCCAGTGAATGAGCAGTTCTTC | CASSPPGQPVNEQFF
- | TRBJ2-7 | TRBD1 | 16 | TRBV4-2 | TGTGCCAGCAGCCAAGATTTAAGGGACAGGGTCTACGAGCAGTACTTC | CASSQDLRDRVYEQYF
- | TRBJ1-6 | - | 13 | TRBV11-3 | TGTGCCAGCGCCTTGTCCCCCAGATCACCCCTCCACTTT | CASALSPRSPLHF
- | TRBJ2-7 | - | 12 | TRBV13 | TGTGCCAGCAGCCCGGAGGGCTACGAGCAGTACTTC | CASSPEGYEQYF
- | TRBJ2-1 | - | 19 | TRBV2 | TGTGCCAGCAGTGGGTTCGAGAGTGCGAGCTCTCGCTCCTACAATGAGCAGTTCTTC | CASSGFESASSRSYNEQFF
- | TRBJ2-6 | - | 15 | TRBV30 | TGTGCCTGGAGTGTTTCCCTCTCTGGGGCCAACGTCCTGACTTTC | CAWSVSLSGANVLTF
- | TRBJ2-3 | - | 16 | TRBV28 | TGTGCCAGCAGTTCTCGGGTCAGGGCCAACACAGATACGCAGTATTTT | CASSSRVRANTDTQYF
once | TRBJ1-2 | - | 17 | TRBV5-6 | TGTGCCAGCAGCTTGGGGATGTATGCGGGCCAGCCATATGGCTACACCTTC | CASSLGMYAGQPYGYTF
- | TRBJ2-3 | TRBD1 | 16 | TRBV18 | TGTGCCAGCTCACCAGCCGCAGGGGGTTTCACAGATACGCAGTATTTT | CASSPAAGGFTDTQYF
- | TRBJ1-3 | - | 15 | TRBV6-6 | TGTGCCAGCAGTTACGGACACCTCTCTGGAAACACCATATATTTT | CASSYGHLSGNTIYF
- | TRBJ2-1 | - | 17 | TRBV9 | TGTGCCAGCAGCACCCCCGCGGTGTCGAGCTCCTACAATGAGCAGTTCTTC | CASSTPAVSSSYNEQFF
- | TRBJ2-3 | - | 15 | TRBV7-6 | TGTGCCAGCAGCTTGAGCACCAGCTACCCAGATACGCAGTATTTT | CASSLSTSYPDTQYF
few | TRBJ2-5 | TRBD1 | 14 | TRBV29-1 | TGCAGCGTTGAGAGGGGACAGGGAAGAGAGACCCAGTACTTC | CSVERGQGRETQYF
- | TRBJ2-7 | TRBD1 | 14 | TRBV9 | TGTGCCAGCAGCGTAGGGGGACAGGGGTACGAGCAGTACTTC | CASSVGGQGYEQYF
- | TRBJ2-1 | TRBD2 | 15 | TRBV6-5 | TGTGCCAGCAGGGACTCTAGCGGCGACTACAATGAGCAGTTCTTC | CASRDSSGDYNEQFF
- | TRBJ2-7 | TRBD2 | 14 | TRBV5-4 | TGTGCCAGCTGGACTAGCGGGAGTGTCAACGAGCAGTACTTC | CASWTSGSVNEQYF
once | TRBJ2-7 | - | 13 | TRBV7-2 | TGTGCCAGCAGCTTACTTGAGGGATACGAGCAGTACTTC | CASSLLEGYEQYF
- | TRBJ1-2 | - | 15 | TRBV5-6 | TGTGCCAGCAGCTTGGTGAGGGGGGTGGAGGATGGCTACACCTTC | CASSLVRGVEDGYTF
- | TRBJ1-2 | - | 12 | TRBV6-5 | TGTGCCAGCAGTGACCCCTTTGATGGCTACACCTTC | CASSDPFDGYTF
few | TRBJ2-2 | - | 11 | TRBV10-2 | TGCGCCAGCAGCGTAGTGGGGGAGCTGTTTTTT | CASSVVGELFF
- | TRBJ2-1 | TRBD1 | 12 | TRBV30 | TGTGCCTTGGGGGCAGGGGGCAATGAGCAGTTCTTC | CALGAGGNEQFF
- | TRBJ2-7 | TRBD2 | 15 | TRBV4-1 | TGCGCCAGCAGCCCAGGGCTAGCGGGGGGGTACGAGCAGTACTTC | CASSPGLAGGYEQYF
- | TRBJ2-6 | - | 16 | TRBV10-2 | TGCGCCAGCACCCCCCCGGGTTTTGAGGGGGCCAACGTCCTGACTTTC | CASTPPGFEGANVLTF
- | TRBJ1-4 | - | 14 | TRBV5-1 | TGCGCCAGCAGTTATGATTTGACTAATGAAAAACTGTTTTTT | CASSYDLTNEKLFF
- | TRBJ2-1 | - | 18 | TRBV11-3 | TGTGCCAGCAGCTTAGATCAAGGAGGTTCCACTACAGGGAATGAGCAGTTCTTC | CASSLDQGGSTTGNEQFF
- | TRBJ2-1 | TRBD1 | 14 | TRBV5-1 | TGCGCCAGCAGCAAGGGACAGGGCGGAGATGAGCAGTTCTTC | CASSKGQGGDEQFF
- | TRBJ1-3 | - | 15 | TRBV18 | TGTGCCAGCTCAGCGCTTGATTCCTCTGGAAACACCATATATTTT | CASSALDSSGNTIYF
- | TRBJ1-5 | - | 15 | TRBV27 | TGTGCCAGCAGTTTAAGTTTCCCATGGGGACAGCCCCAGCATTTT | CASSLSFPWGQPQHF
- | TRBJ2-7 | TRBD1 | 14 | TRBV13 | TGTGCCAGCAGCTTTAGGGACAGGCCCTACGAGCAGTACTTC | CASSFRDRPYEQYF
- | TRBJ2-3 | TRBD2 | 13 | TRBV28 | TGTGCCAGCACACTAGCGGGAGGAAATACGCAGTATTTT | CASTLAGGNTQYF
- | TRBJ1-2 | - | 12 | TRBV7-2 | TGTGCCAGCAGCTTACCCACCCATGGCTACACCTTC | CASSLPTHGYTF
- | TRBJ2-7 | TRBD1 | 14 | TRBV19 | TGTGCCACTCGAAGACAGGGGATGTCCTACGAGCAGTACTTC | CATRRQGMSYEQYF
- | TRBJ2-7 | TRBD1 | 14 | TRBV19 | TGTGCCAGTACTCCGGGACAGGGACCTTACGAGCAGTACTTC | CASTPGQGPYEQYF
- | TRBJ1-2 | - | 12 | TRBV19 | TGTGCCAGTAGGACAGGACTCTATGGCTACACCTTC | CASRTGLYGYTF
- | TRBJ2-6 | - | 16 | TRBV6-1 | TGTGCCAGCAGTGGGGACGGTGGCTCTGGGGCCAACGTCCTGACTTTC | CASSGDGGSGANVLTF
- | TRBJ2-7 | - | 13 | TRBV15 | TGTGCCACCAGCAGAGATCGCGGTTACGAGCAGTACTTC | CATSRDRGYEQYF
- | TRBJ2-1 | - | 18 | TRBV6-4 | TGTGCCAGCAGTGACTCGATGGGTTGGACTCCCCCTAACAATGAGCAGTTCTTC | CASSDSMGWTPPNNEQFF
- | TRBJ2-3 | TRBD1 | 15 | TRBV29-1 | TGCAGCGTTGTTTTCACAGGGGACAGCACAGATACGCAGTATTTT | CSVVFTGDSTDTQYF
- | TRBJ1-2 | TRBD1 | 14 | TRBV27 | TGTGCCAGCAGTTCGAACAGGGGGCGTTTTGGCTACACCTTC | CASSSNRGRFGYTF
- | TRBJ2-7 | TRBD1 | 12 | TRBV6-5 | TGTGCCAGCAGGCAGACAGGGAACGAGCAGTACTTC | CASRQTGNEQYF
- | TRBJ2-7 | - | 13 | TRBV4-1 | TGCGCCAGCAGTCCCGTTGACCACTACGAGCAGTACTTC | CASSPVDHYEQYF
- | TRBJ1-2 | TRBD1 | 12 | TRBV7-3 | TGTGCCAGCAGCCCCGGACAGGGAGACTACACCTTC | CASSPGQGDYTF
- | TRBJ1-5 | TRBD1 | 16 | TRBV28 | TGTGCCAGCAGTCCGGCCGGACAGGGGGGTCTTCAGCCCCAGCATTTT | CASSPAGQGGLQPQHF
- | TRBJ2-5 | TRBD2 | 16 | TRBV5-1 | TGCGCCAGCAGCTTGGTGCTAGCGGGGTCTCAAGAGACCCAGTACTTC | CASSLVLAGSQETQYF